A selection of T cell receptor beta chains follows, all from one sample in a study of T-cell memory formation after mild COVID-19. MiXCR, applied by TCRdb to the 5' RACE reads, yields one record per CDR3 protein. Of approximately 560,000 distinct CDR3 sequences detected, 15% to 20% appear once; the ten largest clones hold roughly 7.8%. Specimen: PBMCs or a T cell subset sorted from them (not recorded which). All receptors derive from an adult woman who had mild COVID-19 (a few samples of this study predate the infection). Cell type and time point are not known. The CDR3 runs from the conserved cysteine through the conserved F or W. D genes are given only for firm matches. Clone size is stated in some rows and not others, as once, few, many or a class when expanded.

v_gene,j_gene,abundance,d_gene,CDR3aa,CDR3nt
TRBV12-3/TRBV12-4,TRBJ1-1,few,TRBD1,CASSVRGRDTEAFF,TGTGCCAGCAGTGTCAGGGGGCGTGACACTGAAGCTTTCTTT
TRBV11-3,TRBJ2-4,-,-,CASSSEITGIIGYLAKNIQYF,TGTGCCAGCAGCTCCGAAATCACAGGGATAATTGGCTATTTAGCCAAAAACATTCAGTACTTC
TRBV2,TRBJ2-5,-,-,CASSGGLRETQYF,TGTGCCAGCAGTGGGGGACTCCGAGAGACCCAGTACTTC
TRBV12-3/TRBV12-4,TRBJ2-3,-,TRBD2,CASSRGGGAFTDTQYF,TGTGCCAGCAGTCGAGGCGGGGGGGCCTTCACAGATACGCAGTATTTT
TRBV6-2/TRBV6-3,TRBJ2-1,once,-,CASSYLRGGNEQFF,TGTGCCAGCAGTTACCTCAGGGGTGGCAATGAGCAGTTCTTC
TRBV7-3,TRBJ2-7,-,TRBD1,CASSSLTGTGATF,TGTGCCAGCAGCTCATTAACCGGGACAGGGGCTACCTTC
TRBV5-1,TRBJ1-1,-,-,CASSSIRDTLNTEAFF,TGCGCCAGCAGCTCGATCCGGGACACCTTGAACACTGAAGCTTTCTTT
TRBV7-9,TRBJ1-1,few,-,CASSLEGGRIGAFF,TGTGCCAGCAGCTTAGAGGGGGGCAGGATTGGAGCTTTCTTT
TRBV5-1,TRBJ1-2,many,TRBD1,CASSLEGQGYGYTF,TGCGCCAGCAGCTTGGAGGGACAGGGCTATGGCTACACCTTC
TRBV5-1,TRBJ2-7,few,TRBD2,CASSFLAGVDYEQYF,TGCGCCAGCAGCTTCCTAGCGGGAGTAGACTACGAGCAGTACTTC